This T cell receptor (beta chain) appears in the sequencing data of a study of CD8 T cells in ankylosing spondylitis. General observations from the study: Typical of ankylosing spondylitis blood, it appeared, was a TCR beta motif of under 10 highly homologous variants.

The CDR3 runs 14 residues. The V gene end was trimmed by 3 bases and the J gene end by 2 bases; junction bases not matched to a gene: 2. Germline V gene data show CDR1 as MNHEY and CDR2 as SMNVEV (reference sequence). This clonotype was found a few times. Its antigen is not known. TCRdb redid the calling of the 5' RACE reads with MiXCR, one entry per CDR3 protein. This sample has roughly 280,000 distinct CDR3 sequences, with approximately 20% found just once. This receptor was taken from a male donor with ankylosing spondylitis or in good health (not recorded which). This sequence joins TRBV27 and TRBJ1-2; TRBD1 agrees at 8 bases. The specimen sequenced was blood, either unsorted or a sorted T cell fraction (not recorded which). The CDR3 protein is CASSLTGVNYGYTF. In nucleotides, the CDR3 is TGTGCCAGCAGTTTGACAGGGGTGAACTATGGCTACACCTTC.